This TCR beta chain was retrieved from a study of blood T cell repertoires in COVID-19. Study-level information: T cells, B-cell-depleted T cells, or PBMCs provided the cDNA or gDNA that served as material.

The method was immunoSEQ multiplex PCR; TCRdb's version includes in-frame clones alone and lacks a portion of them. The sample records over 80,000 clones, approximately 86% being singletons. V lost 5 bases and J lost 1, with 12 bases in between. Germline-derived CDR1 and CDR2 are SGHNT and YYREEE (reference sequence). The CDR3 extends over 14 amino acids. This clonotype originated in a man aged 65 to 79 with acute or convalescent COVID-19. Sequenced: peripheral blood. The J gene is TRBJ1-1, the V gene TRBV5-4; D uncertain. Written as DNA, the CDR3 is TGTGCCAGCAGTTTTCCCTCAGGGAACACTGAAGCTTTCTTT. Residues: CASSFPSGNTEAFF.